In this sample, the clone carrying this T cell receptor (beta chain) turned up once. The authors' processing: It was from reference gene primer amplification that nucleated cell counts were estimated. Repertoires were generated with immunoSEQ multiplex PCR, while TCRdb's copy carries only in-frame clones and drops some. V, J and clone size reflect that table, while D and trimming were determined from the DNA. The sample carries roughly 40,000 clones, approximately 86% recorded once. The CDR3 has 14 residues. The V gene end was trimmed by 7 bases and the J gene end by 5 bases; junction bases not matched to a gene: 9. The germline gives CDR1 LNHDA, CDR2 SQIVND (reference sequence). This sample was included in a study of blood T cell repertoires in COVID-19. Study context: Acute and convalescent COVID-19 samples came from the United States, Italy and Spain. Sources were T cells, B-cell-depleted T cells, or PBMCs; the material itself was cDNA or gDNA.

This receptor was taken from a man aged 40-50 years with active COVID-19. The source material was peripheral blood. The J gene is TRBJ2-5, the V gene TRBV19; 8 bases map to TRBD1. The chain's CDR3 is CASTASGGRETQYF. As DNA, the CDR3 is TGTGCCAGTACCGCCTCAGGGGGCCGGGAGACCCAGTACTTC. The full variable domain, completed using reference TRBV19 and TRBJ2-5, is DGGITQSPKYLFRKEGQNVTLSCEQNLNHDAMYWYRQDPGQGLRLIYYSQIVNDFQKGDIAEGYSVSREKKESFPLTVTSAQKNPTAFYLCASTASGGRETQYFGPGTRLLVL.